This T cell receptor (beta chain) was documented in a study of blood T cell repertoires in COVID-19. The protocol was immunoSEQ multiplex PCR, while the TCRdb copy is restricted to in-frame clones and leaves out a portion. The repertoire holds more than 70,000 clones, with around four fifths as singletons. The CDR3 sequence is 14 residues long. V lost 5 bases, J lost 1 base, and 12 bases lay in between. Germline assignment: CDR1 MNHEY and CDR2 SVGEGT. The genes are TRBV6-2 or TRBV6-3 and TRBJ2-7; possibly TRBD2 for D (5 bases). The origin of this receptor is a human donor in a cohort sampled during active COVID-19. What was sequenced was peripheral blood. Here the CDR3 reads CASSIRGQSYEQYF. CDR3 bases: TGTGCCAGCAGTATCAGAGGGCAATCCTACGAGCAGTACTTC.